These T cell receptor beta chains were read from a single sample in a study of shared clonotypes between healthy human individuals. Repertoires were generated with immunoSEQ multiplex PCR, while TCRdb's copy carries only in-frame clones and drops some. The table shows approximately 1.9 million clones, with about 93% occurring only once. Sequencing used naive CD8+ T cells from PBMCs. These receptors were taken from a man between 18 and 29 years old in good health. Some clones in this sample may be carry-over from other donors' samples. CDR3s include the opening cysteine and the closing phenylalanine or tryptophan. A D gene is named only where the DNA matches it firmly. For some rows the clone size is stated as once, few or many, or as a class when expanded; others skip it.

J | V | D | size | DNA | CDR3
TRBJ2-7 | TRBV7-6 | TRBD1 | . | TGTGCCAGCAGCCCCAGGGACAGGGCCTACGAGCAGTACTTC | CASSPRDRAYEQYF
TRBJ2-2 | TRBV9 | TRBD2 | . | TGTGCCAGCAGCGTAGGGGGTAGCGGGAGGTTTTTCACCGGGGAGCTGTTTTTT | CASSVGGSGRFFTGELFF
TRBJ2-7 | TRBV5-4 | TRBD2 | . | TGTGCCAGCAGCCTTAGCGGGAGTGGAGTCCACGAGCAGTACTTC | CASSLSGSGVHEQYF
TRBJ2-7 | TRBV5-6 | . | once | TGTGCCAGCAGCTTGGCTGGCAGGCCCTACGAGCAGTACTTC | CASSLAGRPYEQYF
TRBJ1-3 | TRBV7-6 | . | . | TGTGCCAGCACTTCGCGAGGGGCGAACACCATATATTTT | CASTSRGANTIYF
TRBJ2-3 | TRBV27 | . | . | TGTGCCAGCTTTGGACAGCTCACAGATACGCAGTATTTT | CASFGQLTDTQYF
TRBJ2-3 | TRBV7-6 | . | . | TGTGCCAGCAGCCCTTTGGGGGGGCCAGATACGCAGTATTTT | CASSPLGGPDTQYF
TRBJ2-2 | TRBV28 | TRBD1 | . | TGTGCCAGCAGTCCCAGGACAGGGGAGGCTTCCACCGGGGAGCTGTTTTTT | CASSPRTGEASTGELFF
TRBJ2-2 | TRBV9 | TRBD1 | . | TGTGCCAGCAGCGTAGCCAGGGGGTCCGGGGAGCTGTTTTTT | CASSVARGSGELFF
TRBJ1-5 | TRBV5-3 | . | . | TGTGCCAGAAGAACGGCGGAGCCCATACTTAATAGCAATCAGCCCCAGCATTTT | CARRTAEPILNSNQPQHF
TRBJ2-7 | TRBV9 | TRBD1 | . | TGTGCCAGCAGCCCAACAGGGGGCGGCGAGCAGTACTTC | CASSPTGGGEQYF
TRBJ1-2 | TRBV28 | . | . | TGTGCCAGCAGCCCTAACTATGGCTACACCTTC | CASSPNYGYTF
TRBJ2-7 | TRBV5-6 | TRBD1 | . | TGTGCCAGCAGCCTGGGACAGGGCTATTCATACGAGCAGTACTTC | CASSLGQGYSYEQYF
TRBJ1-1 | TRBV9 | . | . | TGTGCCAGCAGTGGAGGGGAGGGCACTGAAGCTTTCTTT | CASSGGEGTEAFF
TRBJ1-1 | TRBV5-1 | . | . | TGCGCCAGCAGGGGGGCGAACACTGAAGCTTTCTTT | CASRGANTEAFF
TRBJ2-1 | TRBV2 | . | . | TGTGCCAGCAGTGAAGAAAATTACAATGAGCAGTTCTTC | CASSEENYNEQFF